This TCR beta chain appears in the sequencing data of a study of blood T cell repertoires in COVID-19. Study information: Nucleic acid was either cDNA or gDNA, and it came from T cells, B-cell-depleted T cells, or PBMCs.

This clone was recorded only once. Followed longitudinally, the Seattle patients had been enrolled during active infection. The CDR3 is made up of 15 amino acids. The J segment lost 4 bases and the V segment lost 11 bases, leaving 13 bases of the junction unmatched. The germline CDR1 and CDR2 sequences are LGHNA and YSLEER. In the authors' methods: The assay estimated nucleated cells by amplifying reference gene primers. Clones were read by immunoSEQ multiplex PCR, and TCRdb kept only the in-frame ones, dropping some. V, J and clone size are taken as reported in that table, and D and trimming were inferred from the DNA itself. The repertoire has about 300,000 clones, 80% to 90% of them found once; the top ten carry around 5.8%.

This TCR was sampled from a woman aged 50 to 60 with COVID-19, enrolled during active disease. Material for sequencing was peripheral blood. The V gene is TRBV4-3, the J gene TRBJ2-2; the match to TRBD1 covers 7 bases. CDR3 nucleotides: TGCGCCTCAAAGTTTGACAGGGCGGCCACCGGGGAGCTGTTTTTT. It is translated as CASKFDRAATGELFF.